This TCR beta chain was retrieved from a study of blood T cell repertoires in COVID-19. Data came from immunoSEQ multiplex PCR; TCRdb stores just in-frame clones and leaves some out. This table has roughly 200,000 clones, about 82% appearing once. The length of the CDR3 is 16 residues. Germline V lookup: CDR1 SGHAT, CDR2 FQNNGV. V lost 1 base and J lost 0; bases outside the gene matches: 6. The material sequenced was PBMCs or T cells enriched from blood (not recorded which). The chain uses TRBV11-2 and TRBJ2-7, with 7 bases matching TRBD2. The receptor's source is a man in his forties with acute COVID-19. DNA of the CDR3: TGTGCCAGCAGCTTAGCCCCTAGCGGCACCTCCTACGAGCAGTACTTC. This translates into CASSLAPSGTSYEQYF.